Following are 8 T cell receptor beta chains from one sample sequenced in a study of shared clonotypes between healthy human individuals. Only in-frame clones appear in the TCRdb table, and some are missing; sequencing was by immunoSEQ multiplex PCR. In the table there are 2 million to 3 million clones, 93% of which are singletons. Sequenced sample: naive CD4+ T cells from PBMCs. The subset is: CD45RA+ positively selected. The receptors were gathered from a man aged 18 to 29 in good health. Some clones in this sample may be carry-over from other donors' samples.

The chain links TRBV30 to TRBJ2-5; 8 bases match TRBD1. The V and J ends lost 1 base and 2 bases, in that order; junction bases with no gene match: 3. The CDR3 is 14 residues long. Looked up from germline, CDR1 is GTSNPN and CDR2 is SVGIG (reference sequence). The CDR3 DNA reads TGTGCCTGGAGTGCCGGGACAGGTCAAGAGACCCAGTACTTC. Translation gives CAWSAGTGQETQYF.

This chain links TRBV6-6 with TRBJ1-1; 7 bases map to TRBD1. Germline V lookup: CDR1 MNHNY, CDR2 SVGAGI (reference sequence). The CDR3 consists of 13 residues. Losses at the gene ends were 6 bases for V and 5 bases for J; bases not matched to a gene: 6. CDR3 in amino acids: CASSRQGETEAFF. In DNA form, the CDR3 reads TGTGCCAGCAGCCGACAGGGAGAAACTGAAGCTTTCTTT.

The CDR3 nucleotides read TGCGCCAGCGGGCTAGCGGGAGCTGAAGATACGCAGTATTTT. Its protein product is CASGLAGAEDTQYF. The J gene is TRBJ2-3, the V gene TRBV5-1, with 10 bases lining up with TRBD2. J was trimmed by 5 bases and V by 7 bases; bases with no gene match: 7. CDR1 SGHRS and CDR2 YFSETQ come from the germline V gene. This CDR3 spans 14 amino acids.

This sequence joins TRBV5-1 and TRBJ2-5; a weak D match, TRBD2 (6 bases). V gave up 5 bases and J gave up 5 bases, with 16 bases separating them. The CDR3 length is 14 residues. Germline CDR1 SGHRS, CDR2 YFSETQ. CDR3 bases: TGCGCCAGCAGGGGGGGTAGAGGGGACGAGACCCAGTACTTC. Translation gives CASRGGRGDETQYF.

The chain recombines TRBV28 with TRBJ1-2, with a possible D match to TRBD1 (6 bases). This CDR3 spans 13 amino acids. Trimming stripped 3 bases from V and 8 bases from J, with 13 bases between. Germline V gene sequence: CDR1 MDHEN, CDR2 SYDVKM. CDR3 nucleotide sequence: TGTGCCAGCAGTTTTATGGGGGCAGGAGGCTACACCTTC. This translates into CASSFMGAGGYTF.

This sequence joins TRBV12-5 and TRBJ1-1; 7 nucleotides line up with TRBD1. The CDR3 covers 13 residues. CDR1 is LGHNT, CDR2 FRNRAP, per germline. V lost 6 bases to trimming and J lost 1 base; unmatched junction nucleotides: 2. The CDR3 sequence is CASGWDRNTEAFF. CDR3 DNA: TGTGCTAGTGGATGGGACAGGAACACTGAAGCTTTCTTT.

As to this clone: The same CDR3 arises from other DNA sequences in this sample as well. The V call is TRBV20-1, the J call TRBJ2-3; D is uncertain. The V and J ends lost 4 bases and 6 bases respectively, with 5 bases between them. The CDR3 contains 10 residues. Germline values: CDR1 DFQATT, CDR2 SNEGSKA (reference sequence). CDR3 region: CSAMRDTQYF. The CDR3 bases are TGCAGTGCTATGAGGGATACGCAGTATTTT.

This clone has a single count. V and J are TRBV9 and TRBJ2-1; TRBD1 might be the D (5 bases). Trimming stripped 3 bases from V and 0 bases from J, with 10 bases between. The germline V gene encodes CDR1 SGDLS and CDR2 YYNGEE. The CDR3 covers 15 residues. The CDR3 spells CASSETAFSYNEQFF. CDR3 sequence (DNA): TGTGCCAGCAGCGAGACAGCGTTCTCCTACAATGAGCAGTTCTTC.